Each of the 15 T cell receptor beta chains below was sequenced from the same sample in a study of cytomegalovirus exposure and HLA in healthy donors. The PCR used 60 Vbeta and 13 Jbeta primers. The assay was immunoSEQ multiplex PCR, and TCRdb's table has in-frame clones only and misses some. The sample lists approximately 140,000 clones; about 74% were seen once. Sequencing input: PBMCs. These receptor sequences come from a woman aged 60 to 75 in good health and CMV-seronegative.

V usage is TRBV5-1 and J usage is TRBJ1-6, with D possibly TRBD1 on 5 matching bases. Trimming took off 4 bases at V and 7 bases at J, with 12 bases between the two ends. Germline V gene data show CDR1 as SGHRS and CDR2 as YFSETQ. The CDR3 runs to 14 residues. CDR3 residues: CASSHPDNNSPLHF. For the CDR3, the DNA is TGCGCCAGCAGCCACCCGGACAACAATTCACCCCTCCACTTT.

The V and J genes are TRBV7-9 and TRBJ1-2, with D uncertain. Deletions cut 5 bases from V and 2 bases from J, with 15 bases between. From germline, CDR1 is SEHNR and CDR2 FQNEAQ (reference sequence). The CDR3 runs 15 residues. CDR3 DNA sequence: TGTGCCAGCAGCCCGGTTGGGGAGGCGAACTATGGCTACACCTTC. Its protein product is CASSPVGEANYGYTF.

The CDR3 nucleotides are TGTGCCAGCAGCCTTAGGACAGGCCGAGGGTATAATTCACCCCTCCACTTT. Translated: CASSLRTGRGYNSPLHF. The chain uses TRBV7-3 and TRBJ1-6; 7 bases align to TRBD1. Germline trimming cut 5 bases from V and 4 bases from J; bases unmatched to any gene: 11. The germline CDR1 and CDR2 sequences are SGHTA and FQGTGA. The CDR3 is 17 amino acids.

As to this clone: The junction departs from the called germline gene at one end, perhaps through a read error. The CDR3 loop is CASSGDRGQAPLF. In DNA, the CDR3 is TGTGCCAGCAGTGGAGACAGGGGGCAGGCTCCCCTATTC. The chain has TRBV2 and TRBJ1-2; 10 bases match TRBD1. In germline, CDR1 is SNHLY, CDR2 FYNNEI. The CDR3 consists of 13 residues.

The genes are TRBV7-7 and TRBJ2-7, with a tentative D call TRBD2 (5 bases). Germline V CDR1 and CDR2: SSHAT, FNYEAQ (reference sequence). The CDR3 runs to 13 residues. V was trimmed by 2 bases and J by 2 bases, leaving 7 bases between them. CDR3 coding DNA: TGTGCCAGCAGCTTATCCGGGGCCTACGAGCAGTACTTC. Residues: CASSLSGAYEQYF.

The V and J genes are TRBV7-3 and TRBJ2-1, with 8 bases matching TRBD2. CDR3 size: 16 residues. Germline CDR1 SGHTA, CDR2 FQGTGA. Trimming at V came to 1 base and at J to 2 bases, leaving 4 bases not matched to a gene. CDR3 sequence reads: CASSLMFGGAYNEQFF. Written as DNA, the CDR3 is TGTGCCAGCAGCTTAATGTTCGGGGGGGCCTACAATGAGCAGTTCTTC.

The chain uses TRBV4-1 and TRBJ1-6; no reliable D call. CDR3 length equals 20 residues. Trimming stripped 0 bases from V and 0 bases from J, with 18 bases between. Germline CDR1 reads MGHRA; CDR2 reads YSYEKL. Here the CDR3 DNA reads TGCGCCAGCAGCCAAGATTCGGGCGGGGTAGATCGCTCCTATAATTCACCCCTCCACTTT. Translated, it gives CASSQDSGGVDRSYNSPLHF.

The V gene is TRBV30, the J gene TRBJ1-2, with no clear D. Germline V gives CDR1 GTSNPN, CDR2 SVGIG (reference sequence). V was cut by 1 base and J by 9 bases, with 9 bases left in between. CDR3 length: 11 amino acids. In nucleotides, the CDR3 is TGTGCCTGGAGTGACAGTCCGCGCTACACCTTC. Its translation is CAWSDSPRYTF.

In DNA form, the CDR3 reads TGTGCCAGCACCACGGTGGGTAGCGGGGCACTCCAAGAGACCCAGTACTTC. Amino acids: CASTTVGSGALQETQYF. V is TRBV28 and J is TRBJ2-5, with 8 nucleotides matching TRBD2. This CDR3 is built from 17 residues. V gave up 7 bases and J gave up 1 base; unmatched junction bases: 14. Germline-derived CDR1 and CDR2 are MDHEN and SYDVKM.

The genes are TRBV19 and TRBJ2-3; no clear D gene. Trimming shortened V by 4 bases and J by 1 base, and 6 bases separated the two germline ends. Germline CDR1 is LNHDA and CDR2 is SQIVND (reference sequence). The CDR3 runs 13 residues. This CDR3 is CASSRPGTDTQYF. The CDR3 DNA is TGTGCCAGTAGTAGGCCAGGCACAGATACGCAGTATTTT.

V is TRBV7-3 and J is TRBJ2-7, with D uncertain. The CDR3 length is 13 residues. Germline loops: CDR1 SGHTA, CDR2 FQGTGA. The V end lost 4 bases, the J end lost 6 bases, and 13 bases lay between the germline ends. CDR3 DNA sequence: TGTGCCAGCAGCTCCACGCCAGGTACCGAGCAGTACTTC. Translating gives CASSSTPGTEQYF.

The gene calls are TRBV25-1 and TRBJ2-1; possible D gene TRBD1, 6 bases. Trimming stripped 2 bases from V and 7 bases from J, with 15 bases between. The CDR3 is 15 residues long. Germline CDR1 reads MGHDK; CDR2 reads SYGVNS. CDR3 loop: CASSENLGGNNEQFF. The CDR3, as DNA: TGTGCCAGCAGTGAAAACTTAGGGGGAAATAATGAGCAGTTCTTC. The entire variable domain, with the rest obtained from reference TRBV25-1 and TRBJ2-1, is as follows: EADIYQTPRYLVIGTGKKITLECSQTMGHDKMYWYQQDPGMELHLIHYSYGVNSTEKGDLSSESTVSRIRTEHFPLTLESARPSHTSQYLCASSENLGGNNEQFFGPGTRLTVL.

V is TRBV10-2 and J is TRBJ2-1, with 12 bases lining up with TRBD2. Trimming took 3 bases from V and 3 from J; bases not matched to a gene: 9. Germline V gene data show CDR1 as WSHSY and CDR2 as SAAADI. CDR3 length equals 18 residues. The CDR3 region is CASSEGPSGGAIYNEQFF. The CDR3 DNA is TGCGCCAGCAGTGAAGGTCCTAGCGGGGGGGCCATCTACAATGAGCAGTTCTTC.

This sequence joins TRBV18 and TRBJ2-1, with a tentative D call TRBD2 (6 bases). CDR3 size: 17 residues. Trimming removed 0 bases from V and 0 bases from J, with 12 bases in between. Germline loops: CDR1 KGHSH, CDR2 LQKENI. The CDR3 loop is CASSPPAGTSSYNEQFF. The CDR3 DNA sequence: TGTGCCAGCTCACCACCGGCGGGGACGAGCTCCTACAATGAGCAGTTCTTC.

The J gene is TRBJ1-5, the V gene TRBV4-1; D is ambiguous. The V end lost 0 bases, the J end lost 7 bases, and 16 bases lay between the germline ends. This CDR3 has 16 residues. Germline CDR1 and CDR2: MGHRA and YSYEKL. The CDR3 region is CASSQDRTPPGQPQHF. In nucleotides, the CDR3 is TGCGCCAGCAGCCAAGATCGGACCCCCCCGGGGCAGCCCCAGCATTTT.